The following is a T cell receptor beta chain sequence with its context. Its antigen has not been determined. Qualities for individual bases were not recorded, and no much larger clone is one base off. In total, just over 650 healthy bone marrow donors made up the cohort. Cohort members were all nominally healthy when sampled, although unrecorded immune exposures were likely present. The donor tested CMV seronegative, placing the donor among the 300 to 400 seronegative members of the cohort. Each donor provided a peripheral blood sample, and peripheral blood mononuclear cells were used for TCR beta sequencing. The Qiagen DNeasy Blood Extraction Kit was used to extract genomic DNA from the blood cell samples. Libraries came from the immunoSEQ multiplex PCR assay. The multiplex PCR relied on a mix of 60 forward primers for TCR Vbeta segments and 13 reverse primers for TCR Jbeta segments. Amplification of the CDR3 region of rearranged TCR beta genes was performed with a multiplex PCR assay on genomic DNA. Amplified TCR beta libraries were sequenced as 87-base-pair reads on the Illumina HiSeq System. As for the authors' bioinformatics: Across the 670 or so repertoires, a later analysis counted 80 million or so unique TCR beta chains, roughly 11 million of which were shared by at least two donors. Raw reads were error-corrected and collapsed into unique sequences with a nearest-neighbor algorithm that merged closely related sequences to remove PCR and sequencing errors. V, D and J gene segments were assigned by aligning CDR3 sequences to IMGT reference sequences. Each retained sequence needed at least a six-nucleotide match to both a V gene segment and a J gene segment. A rearrangement was called productive if the CDR3 had no stop codons and remained in frame with V and J, and every other rearrangement was called non-productive. CDR3 was defined according to IMGT convention as the region running from the second conserved V-encoded cysteine to the conserved J-encoded phenylalanine. The earlier analysis of 587 of the donors excluded sequences that lacked an unambiguous match to a single V gene segment. In an earlier analysis of 587 of the donors, a V segment was called functional when productive rearrangements were above 56.7%, and segregating when the standard deviation between donors exceeded 5%. A statistical classification framework was built to diagnose cytomegalovirus status from the catalog of TCR beta chain sequences. In a later analysis, TCR nucleotide sequences were compared against IMGT/GENE-DB human TR gene sequences so that V and J genes could be assigned. Using the TCRdist pipeline, a later analysis assigned CDR3 sequences along with most-parsimonious VDJ recombination scenarios. In a later analysis, each TCR beta chain was defined by its CDR3 amino acid sequence together with its V-gene family, and reads without a unique V-gene family were excluded. A later analysis removed 592 highly shared, low-generation-probability nucleotide sequences to deal with suspected cross-contamination and a sequencing artifact. For each public chain, a later analysis derived a clonal expansion index from normalized ranks of inferred template counts within each repertoire. A later analysis computed generation probabilities with a VDJ recombination model fitted to out-of-frame rearrangements, and checked the results against IGoR. In a later analysis, hypergeometric tests were used to score TCR-TCR, TCR-HLA and TCR-CMV co-occurrence, with a repertoire-size bias correction applied to TCR pairs. False discovery rates were estimated in a later analysis by permuting HLA or CMV assignments 20 times. In a later analysis, co-occurring TCRs were grouped with DBSCAN, and TCRdist sequence similarity was added when clustering was performed within HLA-allele-positive subsets. Repertoires with fewer than 30,000 or more than 120,000 public chains were left out of co-occurrence clustering, as were several repertoires with anomalous nucleotide sharing. The immuneACCESS repertoire file appears here via TCRdb, limited to in-frame rearrangements. These files lack a portion of the clones; in checked studies, under half of the deficit traces to unresolved V genes, and the cause of the others is not known. D and trimming were read from the DNA, whereas the V and J calls and clone size are those reported in that table. This sample holds fewer than 250,000 clones; 85% to 90% were observed only once. The ten largest clones capture 1.5% to 2% of the sample.

The data derive from a study of cytomegalovirus exposure and HLA in healthy donors (dated by TCRdb to about 2017). Turning to the overall study: An earlier analysis of roughly 500 of the donors reported roughly 270 Gb of sequence data and around 120 million unique TCR beta sequences from about 179 million T cells. Approximately 330 gigabases of sequencing data and 75 million to 85 million unique TCR sequences made up an early release that covered nearly 650 HLA-typed donors. Of the 398 genotyped donors, roughly 80% fell in the genetic ancestry cluster associated with self-reported Caucasian donors. The aim of the study was to test whether cataloging public T cell receptors could identify signatures of past pathogen exposure. The study profiled the T cell repertoires of about 720 subjects by immunosequencing and related them to cytomegalovirus serostatus. A separate validation cohort of 100 to 150 different subjects was used in addition to the roughly 720-subject first cohort. The study combined high-throughput TCR immunosequencing, statistical association of individual TCRs with disease status, and machine learning to predict cytomegalovirus infection status. A later analysis re-analyzed previously published TCR beta repertoires from 660 or so donors and added high-resolution HLA genotyping to study TCR occurrence patterns. In the later analysis, no new phenotypic data were used to find candidate immune exposures; instead, reliance was placed on TCR beta sequences and their occurrence across donors. An earlier analysis of approximately 500 of the donors applied high-throughput TCR beta sequencing to assess whether each TCR beta V gene segment acted as functional or pseudogenic. Alongside the repertoire data, information on donor age, sex, ethnicity and CMV serostatus was compiled. A later genetic analysis used genome-wide SNP genotypes for about 60% of the 666 donors, treating that subset as a discovery cohort. All discovery cohort repertoires had been generated on a single sequencing platform. Both class I and class II loci were covered by HLA typing, at four-digit resolution. Typing coverage differed by locus: A, B, C, DRB1 and DQB1 were typed in about 620-640 donors, DQA1 in 522, DPA1 in around 610, and DPB1 in 472. Five DR-DQ haplotypes were handled as single units for association and clustering because linkage in the cohort was strong. Across approximately 400 genotyped donors of the cohort, an average of about 250,000 unique TCR beta nucleotide sequences per donor were sequenced, and approximately 17% of those sequences were non-productive.

Findings and caveats that apply to the study as a whole: According to the authors, the approach could potentially be generalized to other disease states and immunological phenotypes. Most CMV-associated TCR beta chains appeared to be HLA-restricted in a later analysis, and the HLA associations seemed to be driven largely by CMV exposure. Some IMGT-functional V segments, including TRBV6-2 and TRBV6-3, could not be distinguished by the 87-base-pair reads and were therefore excluded. Only TCR beta chains were sequenced in this cohort, and the absence of alpha or paired-chain data limited detectable features. In an earlier analysis of roughly 500 of the donors, most TCR beta V segments appeared in productive rearrangements about 87% or about 30% of the time, broadly matching IMGT annotations. A further reported finding was that TCR beta sequences accurately predicted the HLA-A and HLA-B alleles for most subjects in the first cohort. A few of the identified cytomegalovirus-associated TCR beta chains were confirmed in vitro to be specific for cytomegalovirus antigens. Because counts were too low, some 17 rarely observed V segments, including chromosome 9 orphons, were excluded from the earlier analysis of 587 of the donors. A total of 150 to 200 TCR beta chains were listed by the study as associated with cytomegalovirus. Because HLA typing was unavailable for some donors at each locus, only the typed subset was used in association tests. In a later analysis, TCR association rates were found to vary across HLA loci, with the most associated TCRs seen for DRB1 alleles and the fewest for HLA-C alleles. Compared with the roughly 670-donor mean, donors in an Asian-associated ancestry cluster had fewer N-insertions in productive TCRs, according to a later genetic analysis. The only immune exposure information available for the cohort was CMV serostatus. A later analysis found that HLA-associated TCR beta chains were more clonally expanded and had lower generation probabilities than equally common non-associated chains. Sequencing depth was assumed to be roughly uniform across donors in the presence/absence analyses, though that assumption may not hold. The classifier was reported to diagnose cytomegalovirus status with high specificity and sensitivity in both the original and validation cohorts. When HLA alleles, especially DR and DQ, strongly co-occurred, TCR associations were difficult to assign to individual alleles. Correlated functional status among segregating V segments might reflect linkage disequilibrium, but an unknown experimental factor could not be ruled out. At a false discovery rate of 0.05, a later analysis linked 15,000 to 20,000 TCR beta sequences to specific HLA alleles. While some public TCRs were present in many individuals, most TCR sequences turned up only very rarely across donors. V-gene and J-gene trimming of TCR beta chains was associated with a missense DCLRE1C variant in a later genetic analysis, and the association was replicated in an independent cohort. A group of highly shared sequence variants was considered likely to be a technical artifact of the sequencing pipeline. A later analysis reported that several top co-occurrence clusters appeared linked to parvovirus B19, influenza, CMV and Epstein-Barr virus.

In the germline V gene (reference sequence), CDR1 corresponds to SEHNR and CDR2 to FQNEAQ. The CDR3, from cysteine to phenylalanine, totals 16 residues. The kept DNA is CDR3 alone, 48 bases in frame from the first base. The V end gives up 1 base and the J end 3 bases, leaving 3 bases in the junction not matched to a gene. This TCR came from a woman aged 18-29 years in good health and CMV-seronegative. The V and J segments used are TRBV7-9 and TRBJ2-3, and 11 junction bases match TRBD2. The sequenced sample was PBMCs. The CDR3 amino acid sequence is: CASSLGLAGKTDTQYF. In nucleotide form, the sequence is TGTGCCAGCAGCTTAGGACTAGCGGGGAAGACAGATACGCAGTATTTT.